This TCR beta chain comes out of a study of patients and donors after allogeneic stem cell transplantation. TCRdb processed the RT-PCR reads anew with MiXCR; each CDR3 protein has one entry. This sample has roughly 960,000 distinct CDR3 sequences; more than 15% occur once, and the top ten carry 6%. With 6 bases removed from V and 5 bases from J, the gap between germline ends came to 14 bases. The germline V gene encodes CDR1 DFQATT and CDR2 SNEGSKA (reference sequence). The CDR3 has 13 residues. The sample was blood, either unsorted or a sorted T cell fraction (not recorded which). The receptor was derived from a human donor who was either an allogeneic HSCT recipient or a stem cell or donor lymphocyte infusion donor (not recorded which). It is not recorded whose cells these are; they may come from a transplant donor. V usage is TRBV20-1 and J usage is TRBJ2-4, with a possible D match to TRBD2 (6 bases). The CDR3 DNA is TGCAGTGCAGGCGGAGCGGGCCAAAACATTCAGTACTTC. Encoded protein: CSAGGAGQNIQYF.